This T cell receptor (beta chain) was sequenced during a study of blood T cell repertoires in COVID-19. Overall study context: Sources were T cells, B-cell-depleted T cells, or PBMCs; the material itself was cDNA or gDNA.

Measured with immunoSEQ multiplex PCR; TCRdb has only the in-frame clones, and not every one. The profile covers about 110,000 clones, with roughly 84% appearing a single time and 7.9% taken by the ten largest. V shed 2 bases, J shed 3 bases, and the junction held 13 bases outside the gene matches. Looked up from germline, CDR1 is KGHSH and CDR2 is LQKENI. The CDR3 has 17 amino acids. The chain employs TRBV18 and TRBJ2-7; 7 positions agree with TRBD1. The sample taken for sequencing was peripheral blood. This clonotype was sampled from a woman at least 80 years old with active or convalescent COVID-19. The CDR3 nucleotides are TGTGCCAGCTCACCAGGCGCTAGAGACAGGGTGAGCTACGAGCAGTACTTC. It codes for CASSPGARDRVSYEQYF.